The clone carrying this TCR beta chain turned up a few times. The antigen is unknown. These data are taken from a study of beta chain features in type 1 diabetes. General study points: People with Type 1 diabetes carried modestly yet significantly shorter TCRB CDR3s in all four CD4+ subsets.

The J segment lost 0 bases and the V segment lost 6 bases, leaving 11 bases of the junction unmatched. CDR3 length: 17 amino acids. CDR1 and CDR2 from the germline V gene are SNHLY and FYNNEI. cDNA synthesis used the whole RNA isolate, giving expressed TCRB sequences. Sequencing used immunoSEQ multiplex PCR; TCRdb keeps in-frame clones, though not all of them. The sample contains more than 140,000 clones, less than 10% of which appear only once. The receptor was derived from a middle-aged woman in good health. The chain recombines TRBV2 with TRBJ2-3; 8 bases are shared with TRBD2. What was sequenced was central memory CD4+ T cells from blood. The CDR3 nucleotides read TGTGCCAGCAGACCTCCACGGGGGGGACCCAGCACAGATACGCAGTATTTT. Residues: CASRPPRGGPSTDTQYF.